Included here is one T cell receptor (beta chain) sequence, with context. The antigen remains undetermined. This entry comes from a study of CXCR3-negative and CXCR3-positive naive CD8 T cells. Study-level results: CXCR3-positive naive cells carried more hydrophobic TRB CDR3s than CXCR3-negative naive cells did.

CDR3 length: 12 residues. From germline, CDR1 is ENHRY and CDR2 SYGVKD. UMI-labeled TRB cDNA libraries were prepared by 5' RACE. TCRdb derives one entry per CDR3 protein from the 5' RACE reads, leaving out DNA. The listing contains roughly 130,000 distinct CDR3 sequences. This clonotype was obtained from a human donor in good health. Some clones in this sample may be carry-over from other donors' samples. The source material was naive CXCR3+ CD8+ T cells from blood. Subset in this sample: CD45RO-CCR7+CD27+CD95- naive CD8+ T cells expressing CXCR3 (TNR3+). The chain recombines TRBV10-3 with TRBJ1-1. CDR3 sequence: CAIVSGRAEAFF.